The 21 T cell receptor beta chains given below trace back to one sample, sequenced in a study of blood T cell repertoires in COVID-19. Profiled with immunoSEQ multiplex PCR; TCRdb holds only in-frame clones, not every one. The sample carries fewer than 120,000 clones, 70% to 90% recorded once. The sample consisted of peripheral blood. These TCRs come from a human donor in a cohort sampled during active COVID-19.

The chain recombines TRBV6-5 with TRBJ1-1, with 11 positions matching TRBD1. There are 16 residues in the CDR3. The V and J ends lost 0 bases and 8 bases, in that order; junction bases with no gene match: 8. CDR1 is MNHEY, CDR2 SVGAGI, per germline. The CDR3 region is CASSYSAGQGASEAFF. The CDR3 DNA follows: TGTGCCAGCAGTTACTCTGCCGGACAGGGGGCTTCGGAAGCTTTCTTT.

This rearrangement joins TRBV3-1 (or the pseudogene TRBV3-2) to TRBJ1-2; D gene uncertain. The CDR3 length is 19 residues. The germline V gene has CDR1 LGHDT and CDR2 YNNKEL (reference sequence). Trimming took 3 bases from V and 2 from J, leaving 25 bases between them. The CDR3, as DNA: TGTGCCAGCAGCCACCACGGGAGACTATCCTCTACTACCAACTATGGCTACACCTTC. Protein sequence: CASSHHGRLSSTTNYGYTF.

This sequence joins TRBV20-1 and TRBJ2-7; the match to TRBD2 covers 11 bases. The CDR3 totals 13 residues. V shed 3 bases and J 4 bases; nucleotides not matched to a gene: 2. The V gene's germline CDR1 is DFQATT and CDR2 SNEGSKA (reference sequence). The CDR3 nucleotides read TGCAGTGCTAGTTCTAGCGGGAGGTACGAGCAGTACTTC. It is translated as CSASSSGRYEQYF.

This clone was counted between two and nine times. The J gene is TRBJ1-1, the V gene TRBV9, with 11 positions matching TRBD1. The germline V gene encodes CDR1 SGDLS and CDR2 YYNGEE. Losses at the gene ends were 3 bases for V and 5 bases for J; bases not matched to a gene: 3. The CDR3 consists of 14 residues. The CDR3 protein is CASSEGTGGTEAFF. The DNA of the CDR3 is TGTGCCAGCAGCGAGGGGACAGGGGGGACTGAAGCTTTCTTT. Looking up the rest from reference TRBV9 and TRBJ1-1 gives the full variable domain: DSGVTQTPKHLITATGQRVTLRCSPRSGDLSVYWYQQSLDQGLQFLIQYYNGEERAKGNILERFSAQQFPDLHSELNLSSLELGDSALYFCASSEGTGGTEAFFGQGTRLTVV.

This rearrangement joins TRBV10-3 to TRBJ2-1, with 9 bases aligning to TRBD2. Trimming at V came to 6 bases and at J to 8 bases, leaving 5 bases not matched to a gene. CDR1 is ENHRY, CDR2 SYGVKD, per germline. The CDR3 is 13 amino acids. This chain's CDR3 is CAISPGLADEQFF. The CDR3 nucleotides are TGTGCCATCAGCCCGGGACTAGCTGATGAGCAGTTCTTC.

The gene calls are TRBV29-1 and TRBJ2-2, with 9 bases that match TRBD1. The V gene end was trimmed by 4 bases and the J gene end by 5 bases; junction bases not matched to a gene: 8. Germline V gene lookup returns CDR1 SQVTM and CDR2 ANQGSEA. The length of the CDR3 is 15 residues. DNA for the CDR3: TGCAGCGTTGCGCCCCGGGACAGGGTTACCGGGGAGCTGTTTTTT. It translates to CSVAPRDRVTGELFF.

DNA of the CDR3: TGTGCCAGCAGGAGACTAGCGGGTTTCCGCACAGATACGCAGTATTTT. Translated: CASRRLAGFRTDTQYF. The V call is TRBV27, the J call TRBJ2-3, with TRBD2 matching 10 bases. Per the germline V gene, CDR1 is MNHEY and CDR2 is SMNVEV (reference sequence). V gave up 6 bases and J gave up 1 base; unmatched junction bases: 7. The CDR3 contains 16 residues.

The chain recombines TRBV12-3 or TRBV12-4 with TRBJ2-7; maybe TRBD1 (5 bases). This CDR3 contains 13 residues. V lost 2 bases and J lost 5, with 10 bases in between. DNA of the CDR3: TGTGCCAGCAGTTTAAGGGGATTAGACGAGCAGTACTTC. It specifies CASSLRGLDEQYF.

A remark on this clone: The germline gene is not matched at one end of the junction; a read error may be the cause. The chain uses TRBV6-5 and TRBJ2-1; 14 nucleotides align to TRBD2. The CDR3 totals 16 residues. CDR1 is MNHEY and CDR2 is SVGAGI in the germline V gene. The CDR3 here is CTSSYFLGTSGSPQFF. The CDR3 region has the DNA TGTACCAGCAGTTACTTCCTTGGGACTAGCGGGAGTCCCCAGTTCTTC.

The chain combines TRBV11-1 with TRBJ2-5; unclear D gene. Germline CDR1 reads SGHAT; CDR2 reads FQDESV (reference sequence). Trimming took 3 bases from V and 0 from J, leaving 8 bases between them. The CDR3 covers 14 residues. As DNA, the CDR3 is TGTGCCAGCAGCTTGGCTAGTAACCAAGAGACCCAGTACTTC. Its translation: CASSLASNQETQYF.

DNA of the CDR3: TGTGCCAGCAGTTACCAAGACATTAGCAATCAGCCCCAGCATTTT. The encoded protein is CASSYQDISNQPQHF. This chain connects TRBV6-6 to TRBJ1-5; D not resolved. The CDR3 sequence is 15 residues long. The germline V gene encodes CDR1 MNHNY and CDR2 SVGAGI (reference sequence). The V and J ends lost 2 bases and 0 bases respectively, with 8 bases between them.

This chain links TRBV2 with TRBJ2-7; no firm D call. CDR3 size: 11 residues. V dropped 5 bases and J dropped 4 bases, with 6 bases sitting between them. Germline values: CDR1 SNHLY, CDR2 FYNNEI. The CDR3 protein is CASSPPYEQYF. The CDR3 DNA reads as TGTGCCAGCAGTCCCCCGTACGAGCAGTACTTC.

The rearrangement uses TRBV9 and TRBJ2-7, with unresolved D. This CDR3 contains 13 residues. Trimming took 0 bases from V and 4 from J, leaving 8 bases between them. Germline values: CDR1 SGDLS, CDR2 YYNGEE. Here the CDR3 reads CASSVDGGYEQYF. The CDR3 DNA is TGTGCCAGCAGCGTAGACGGTGGTTACGAGCAGTACTTC.

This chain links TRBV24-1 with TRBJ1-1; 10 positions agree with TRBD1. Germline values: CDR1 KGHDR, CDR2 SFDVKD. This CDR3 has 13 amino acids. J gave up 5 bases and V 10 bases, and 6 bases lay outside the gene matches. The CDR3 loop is CATRDRGWTEAFF. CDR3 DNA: TGTGCCACTAGGGACAGGGGTTGGACTGAAGCTTTCTTT.

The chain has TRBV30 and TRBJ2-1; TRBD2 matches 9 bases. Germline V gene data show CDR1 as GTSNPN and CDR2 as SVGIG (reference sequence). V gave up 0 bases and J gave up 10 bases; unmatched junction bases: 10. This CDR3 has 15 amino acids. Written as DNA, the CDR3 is TGTGCCTGGAGTGTACTGAGACTAGCGGTGGGGGAGCAGTTCTTC. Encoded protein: CAWSVLRLAVGEQFF.

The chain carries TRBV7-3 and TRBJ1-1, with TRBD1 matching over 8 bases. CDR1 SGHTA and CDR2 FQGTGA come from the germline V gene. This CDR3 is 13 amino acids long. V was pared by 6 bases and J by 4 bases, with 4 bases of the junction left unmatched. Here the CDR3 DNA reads TGTGCCAGCAGGCTAACAGGGGGCACTGAAGCTTTCTTT. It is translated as CASRLTGGTEAFF.

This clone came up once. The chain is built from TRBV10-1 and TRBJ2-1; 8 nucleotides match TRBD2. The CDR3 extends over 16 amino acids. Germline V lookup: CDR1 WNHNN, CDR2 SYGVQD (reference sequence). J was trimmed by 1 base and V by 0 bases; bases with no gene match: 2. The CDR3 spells CASSESTGGSYNEQFF. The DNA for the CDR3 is TGCGCCAGCAGTGAGTCTACGGGGGGGTCCTACAATGAGCAGTTCTTC.

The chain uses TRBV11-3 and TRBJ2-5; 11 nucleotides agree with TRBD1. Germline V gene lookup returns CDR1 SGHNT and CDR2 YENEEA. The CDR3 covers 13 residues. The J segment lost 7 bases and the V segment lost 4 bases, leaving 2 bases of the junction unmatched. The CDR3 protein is CASSSGQGGTQYF. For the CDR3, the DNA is TGTGCCAGCAGCTCGGGACAGGGGGGGACCCAGTACTTC.

This chain's CDR3 is CASSVQGAAEAFF. In nucleotides, the CDR3 is TGTGCCAGCTCAGTCCAGGGGGCCGCTGAAGCTTTCTTT. The chain is built from TRBV18 and TRBJ1-1; 8 bases align to TRBD1. This CDR3 has 13 residues. The germline V gene encodes CDR1 KGHSH and CDR2 LQKENI. The trim removed 5 bases at V and 6 bases at J, leaving 5 bases unmatched.

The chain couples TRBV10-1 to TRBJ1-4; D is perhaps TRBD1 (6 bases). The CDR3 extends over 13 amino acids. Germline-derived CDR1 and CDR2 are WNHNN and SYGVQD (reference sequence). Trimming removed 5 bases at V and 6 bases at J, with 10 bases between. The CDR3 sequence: CASSRRQDEKLFF. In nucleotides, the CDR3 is TGCGCCAGCAGTCGCCGACAGGATGAAAAACTGTTTTTT.

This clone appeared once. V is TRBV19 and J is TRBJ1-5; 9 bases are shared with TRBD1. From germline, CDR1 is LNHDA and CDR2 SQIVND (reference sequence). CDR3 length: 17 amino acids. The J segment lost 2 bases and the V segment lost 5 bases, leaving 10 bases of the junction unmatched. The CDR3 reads CASSSLDRGVRNQPQHF. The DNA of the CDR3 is TGTGCCAGTAGTTCCTTGGACAGGGGTGTTCGCAATCAGCCCCAGCATTTT.